Listed below are T cell receptor beta chains from one sample, sequenced in a study of CD8 T cells in ankylosing spondylitis. TCRdb used MiXCR to reprocess the 5' RACE reads, holding one entry per CDR3 protein. This table holds fewer than 250,000 distinct CDR3 sequences, about 10% found once. Specimen: blood, either unsorted or a sorted T cell fraction (not recorded which). The receptors here all came from a male donor with ankylosing spondylitis or in good health (not recorded which). Both conserved end residues are part of each CDR3. The D gene is left open where the match is weak. The size field is filled for only some rows; it gives once, few, many or a size class.

>TRBJ2-1|TRBV7-2|many|NA
TGTGCCAGCAGCTTAGAGGGGCGCCTAGGTCATGAGCAGTTCTTC
CASSLEGRLGHEQFF
>TRBJ2-1|TRBV5-1|many|TRBD2
TGCGCCAGCAGCACCCTGACTAGCGGGGGGGCTGATGAGCAGTTCTTC
CASSTLTSGGADEQFF
>TRBJ2-1|TRBV4-1|many|NA
TGCGCCAGCAGCCAACCTGGGCCGGGAGCAACCTACAATGAGCAGTTCTTC
CASSQPGPGATYNEQFF
>TRBJ2-1|TRBV9|many|TRBD2
TGTGCCAGCAGCGATAGCGGGGGGGCATACAATGAGCAGTTCTTC
CASSDSGGAYNEQFF
>TRBJ2-1|TRBV3-1|once|NA
TGTGCCAGCAGCCAATGGTCAGGGCGGACCAAAGAGCAGTTCTTC
CASSQWSGRTKEQFF
>TRBJ1-5|TRBV5-1|few|TRBD1
TGCGCCAGCAGCTTGGCAGGGGGTAACAATCAGCCCCAGCATTTT
CASSLAGGNNQPQHF
>TRBJ1-1|TRBV27|many|NA
TGTGCCAGCAGTTTGTCCTCTGACGGGGACACTGAAGCTTTCTTT
CASSLSSDGDTEAFF
>TRBJ2-3|TRBV3-1|many|NA
TGTGCCAGCAGCTCGACGACAGGGAGGTTGACAGATACGCAGTATTTT
CASSSTTGRLTDTQYF
>TRBJ2-7|TRBV3-1|many|NA
TGTGCCAGCGAAGGAGGGTCCTACGAGCAGTACTTC
CASEGGSYEQYF
>TRBJ1-1|TRBV20-1|NA|NA
TGCAGTGCTAGTCTTGCAGGGCTGAACACTGAAGCTTTCTTT
CSASLAGLNTEAFF
>TRBJ1-2|TRBV9|few|NA
TGTGCCAGCGGGGCCCTGCGGGGAGAGGGTGGCTACACCTTC
CASGALRGEGGYTF
>TRBJ1-6|TRBV30|NA|NA
TGTGCCTGGAGTGCGCGGACAGTATCACCCCTCCACTTT
CAWSARTVSPLHF
>TRBJ1-1|TRBV25-1|NA|NA
TGTGCCAGCAGTCCCTCCGGACAGAGAGATACTGAAGCTTTCTTT
CASSPSGQRDTEAFF
>TRBJ1-2|TRBV5-1|NA|NA
TGCGCCAGCAGCTCTTCTTCGGGACAAGTTTATGGCTACACCTTC
CASSSSSGQVYGYTF
>TRBJ2-1|TRBV5-1|many|NA
TGCGCCAGCAGCTTGGAGACGACACTCTCCTACAATGAGCAGTTCTTC
CASSLETTLSYNEQFF
>TRBJ2-7|TRBV20-1|many|NA
TGCAGTGCCCCCTCGTTCCGGGAGAGGTCCTACGAGCAGTACTTC
CSAPSFRERSYEQYF
>TRBJ2-7|TRBV7-2|many|TRBD2
TGTGCCAGCAGCCCCGTAACCGGGACTAGAGGCGAGCAGTACTTC
CASSPVTGTRGEQYF
>TRBJ2-1|TRBV15|many|NA
TGTGCCACCAGCGGACTATTCGACAGGCCAGTCAATGAGCAGTTCTTC
CATSGLFDRPVNEQFF
>TRBJ2-1|TRBV28|many|NA
TGTGCCAGCAGGAGCTTTGAAGGCTACAATGAGCAGTTCTTC
CASRSFEGYNEQFF
>TRBJ2-7|TRBV5-5|many|TRBD2
TGTGCCAGCAGCTTATTTTCCCTGGGAGGGGACCAGCAGTACTTC
CASSLFSLGGDQQYF
>TRBJ2-5|TRBV11-1|NA|TRBD2
TGTGCCAGCAGCTCCGGTGGTAGCGGGGGGAGGTACCAAGAGACCCAGTACTTC
CASSSGGSGGRYQETQYF
>TRBJ2-5|TRBV7-9|NA|NA
TGTGCCAGCAGCCGGCCTCTCGGGGCAGCAGAGACCCAGTACTTC
CASSRPLGAAETQYF
>TRBJ2-5|TRBV9|many|TRBD2
TGTGCCAGCAGCGTAGGTGTAGCGGGAGAGACCCAGTACTTC
CASSVGVAGETQYF
>TRBJ1-1|TRBV27|many|NA
TGTGCCAGCAGCCAAGTCCCCGGGACTGAAGCTTTCTTT
CASSQVPGTEAFF
>TRBJ2-5|TRBV5-4|NA|NA
TGTGCCAGCAGCTTGAACAGGGAAGAGACCCAGTACTTC
CASSLNREETQYF
>TRBJ2-2|TRBV30|many|NA
TGTGCCTGGAGTGTACCCGGGGAGCTGTTTTTT
CAWSVPGELFF
>TRBJ2-5|TRBV12-3/TRBV12-4|few|NA
TGTGCCAGCAGTTTGATACCCCAAGAGACCCAGTACTTC
CASSLIPQETQYF
>TRBJ1-1|TRBV6-1|many|TRBD1
TGTGCCAGCAGTGAAGCGGGGACAGGGACTGAAGCTTTCTTT
CASSEAGTGTEAFF
>TRBJ1-4|TRBV12-3/TRBV12-4|NA|NA
TGTGCCAGCAGTTTAGAACGGGATGAAAAACTGTTTTTT
CASSLERDEKLFF
>TRBJ2-7|TRBV20-1|many|NA
TGCAGTGCTGAGAGGGTTGGGGCCTACGAGCAGTACTTC
CSAERVGAYEQYF
>TRBJ2-3|TRBV5-4|many|TRBD2
TGTGCCAGCAGTTGGACTAGCGGGGGCTCGGCACAGCGCACAGATACGCAGTATTTT
CASSWTSGGSAQRTDTQYF
>TRBJ1-3|TRBV7-6|many|TRBD1
TGTGCCAGCAGCTTAGCGTTACCGGGACAGGGTTCTGGAAACACCATATATTTT
CASSLALPGQGSGNTIYF
>TRBJ1-2|TRBV29-1|many|TRBD1
TGCAGCGTCGAGACAGGGGGAAACTATGGCTACACCTTC
CSVETGGNYGYTF
>TRBJ1-3|TRBV6-5|many|NA
TGTGCCAGCAGTTCTCTGGGGGCGAGAAACACCATATATTTT
CASSSLGARNTIYF
>TRBJ2-1|TRBV7-8|NA|NA
TGTGCCAGCAATCGGCGGGATTACAATGAGCAGTTCTTC
CASNRRDYNEQFF
>TRBJ1-2|TRBV20-1|many|NA
TGCAGCCCAGACACTAACTATGGCTACACCTTC
CSPDTNYGYTF
>TRBJ2-3|TRBV7-2|many|TRBD1
TGTGCCAGCAGCTTGGCAGGGGGCGTGGATACGCAGTATTTT
CASSLAGGVDTQYF
>TRBJ2-1|TRBV24-1|NA|NA
TGTGCCACCAGTGATCCCGGCTCAGAGCAGTTCTTC
CATSDPGSEQFF
>TRBJ2-5|TRBV5-1|many|NA
TGCGCCAGCAGCTTGGCACAGGGTACGAAAGAGACCCAGTACTTC
CASSLAQGTKETQYF
>TRBJ2-7|TRBV10-3|many|NA
TGTGCCATCAGGGGGGGTAGCGGTTCCTCCTACGAGCAGTACTTC
CAIRGGSGSSYEQYF
>TRBJ2-7|TRBV28|many|NA
TGTGCCAGCAGTCCACCGGGCCGTCGAGTAACGGGGGAGCAGTACTTC
CASSPPGRRVTGEQYF
>TRBJ1-2|TRBV3-1|few|NA
TGTGCCAGCAGCCAAACGTCCTTAGGGGGCTACACCTTC
CASSQTSLGGYTF
>TRBJ2-1|TRBV30|many|TRBD2
TGTGCCTGGAGGGTAGCGGGGAGCTCCTACAATGAGCAGTTCTTC
CAWRVAGSSYNEQFF
>TRBJ1-5|TRBV5-1|many|NA
TGCGCCAGCAGCTTGTCAGGGAATGAGCCCCAGCATTTT
CASSLSGNEPQHF
>TRBJ2-1|TRBV20-1|NA|NA
TGCAGTGCTAGAGACCCGCCTCGCTCTCAGGGATACAATGAGCAGTTCTTC
CSARDPPRSQGYNEQFF
>TRBJ1-5|TRBV11-2|NA|NA
TGTGCCAGCAGCTTAGGGCCACAGGTTGTAGGCAATCAGCCCCAGCATTTT
CASSLGPQVVGNQPQHF
>TRBJ2-7|TRBV6-1|few|NA
TGTGCCAGCAGTGAAAGTTGGGGGGACTACGAGCAGTACTTC
CASSESWGDYEQYF
>TRBJ1-1|TRBV5-5|many|NA
TGTGCCAGCAGCTTGGCCGGGAGGCCTGAAGCTTTCTTT
CASSLAGRPEAFF
>TRBJ2-5|TRBV28|many|NA
TGTGCCAGCAGCCCAGTCCGGAGTGAGGGCCAAGAGACCCAGTACTTC
CASSPVRSEGQETQYF
>TRBJ1-6|TRBV27|many|TRBD1
TGTGCCAGCAGGCCGACAGGGTTCAATTCACCCCTCCACTTT
CASRPTGFNSPLHF
>TRBJ2-5|TRBV4-1|many|NA
TGCGCCAGCAGCCAAGGACCTTTCGGGGAGACCCAGTACTTC
CASSQGPFGETQYF